The present T cell receptor beta chain was sequenced within a study of blood T cell repertoires in COVID-19. Turning to the study itself: Samples representing acute and convalescent COVID-19 were sourced from the United States, Italy and Spain.

Germline values: CDR1 MNHEY, CDR2 SVGAGI. The CDR3 totals 11 residues. With V trimmed by 8 bases and J by 14 bases, 9 bases remained unmatched. A few counts support this clone. Sequencing used immunoSEQ multiplex PCR; TCRdb keeps in-frame clones, though not all of them. Here the sample spans about 410,000 clones, 80% to 90% being singletons. Sequencing used peripheral blood. The chain has TRBV6-5 and TRBJ1-2; 9 positions match TRBD1. This sequence was found in a woman aged 25 to 39 with active or convalescent COVID-19. The chain's CDR3 is CASGGTGIETF. CDR3 DNA sequence: TGTGCCAGCGGGGGGACAGGGATTGAAACCTTC.